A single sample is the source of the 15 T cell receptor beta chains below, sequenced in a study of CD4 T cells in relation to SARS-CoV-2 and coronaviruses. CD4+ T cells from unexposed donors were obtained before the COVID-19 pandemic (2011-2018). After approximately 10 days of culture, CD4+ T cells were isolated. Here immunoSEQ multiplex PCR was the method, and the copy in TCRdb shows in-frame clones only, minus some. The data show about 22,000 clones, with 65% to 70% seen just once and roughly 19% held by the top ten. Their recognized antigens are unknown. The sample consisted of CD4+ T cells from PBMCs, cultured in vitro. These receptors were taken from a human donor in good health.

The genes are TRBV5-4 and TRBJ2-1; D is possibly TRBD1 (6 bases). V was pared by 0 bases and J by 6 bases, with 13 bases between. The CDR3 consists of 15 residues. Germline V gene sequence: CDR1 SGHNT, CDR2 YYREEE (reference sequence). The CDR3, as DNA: TGTGCCAGCAGCTTGGGGTCAGGGGACGGCAATGAGCAGTTCTTC. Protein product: CASSLGSGDGNEQFF.

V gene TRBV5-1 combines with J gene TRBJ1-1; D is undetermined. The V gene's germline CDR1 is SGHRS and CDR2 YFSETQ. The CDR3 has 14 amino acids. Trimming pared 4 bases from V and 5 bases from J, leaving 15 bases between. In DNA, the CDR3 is TGCGCCAGCAGCCCCACACCCGCTGGTACTGAAGCTTTCTTT. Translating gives CASSPTPAGTEAFF.

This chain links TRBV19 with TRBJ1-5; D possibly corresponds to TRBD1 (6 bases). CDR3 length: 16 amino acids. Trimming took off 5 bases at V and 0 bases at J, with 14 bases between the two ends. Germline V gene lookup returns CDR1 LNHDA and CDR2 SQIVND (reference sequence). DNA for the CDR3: TGTGCCAGTAGTCCCCGACAGGATCATAGCAATCAGCCCCAGCATTTT. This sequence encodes CASSPRQDHSNQPQHF. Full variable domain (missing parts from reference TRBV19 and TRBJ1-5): DGGITQSPKYLFRKEGQNVTLSCEQNLNHDAMYWYRQDPGQGLRLIYYSQIVNDFQKGDIAEGYSVSREKKESFPLTVTSAQKNPTAFYLCASSPRQDHSNQPQHFGDGTRLSIL.

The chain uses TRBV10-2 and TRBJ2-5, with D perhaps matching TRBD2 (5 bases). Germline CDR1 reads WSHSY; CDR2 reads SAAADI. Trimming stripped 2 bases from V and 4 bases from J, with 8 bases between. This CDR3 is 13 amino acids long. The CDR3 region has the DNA TGCGCCAGCAGTGAGACTAGAGGAGAGACCCAGTACTTC. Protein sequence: CASSETRGETQYF.

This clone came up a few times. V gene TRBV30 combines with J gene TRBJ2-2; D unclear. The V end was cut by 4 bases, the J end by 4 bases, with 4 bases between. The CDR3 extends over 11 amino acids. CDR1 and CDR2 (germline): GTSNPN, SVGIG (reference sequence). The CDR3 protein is CAWILTGELFF. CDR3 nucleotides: TGTGCCTGGATACTCACCGGGGAGCTGTTTTTT.

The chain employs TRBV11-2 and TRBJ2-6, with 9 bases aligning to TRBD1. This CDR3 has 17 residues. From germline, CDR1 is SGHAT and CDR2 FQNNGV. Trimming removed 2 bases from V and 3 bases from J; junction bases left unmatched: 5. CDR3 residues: CASSLTGQGFGANVLTF. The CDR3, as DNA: TGTGCCAGCAGCTTAACGGGACAGGGCTTTGGGGCCAACGTCCTGACTTTC.

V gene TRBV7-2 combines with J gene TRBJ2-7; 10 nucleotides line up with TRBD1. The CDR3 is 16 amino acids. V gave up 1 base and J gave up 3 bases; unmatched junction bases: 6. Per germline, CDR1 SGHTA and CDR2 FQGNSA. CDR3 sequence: CASSLGNRDRGYEQYF. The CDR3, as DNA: TGTGCCAGCAGCTTAGGAAACCGGGACAGGGGCTACGAGCAGTACTTC.

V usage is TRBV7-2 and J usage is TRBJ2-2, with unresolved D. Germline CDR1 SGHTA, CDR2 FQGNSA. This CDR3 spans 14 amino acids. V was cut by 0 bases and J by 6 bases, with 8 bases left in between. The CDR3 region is CASSLALSAGELFF. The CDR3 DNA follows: TGTGCCAGCAGCTTAGCATTGAGCGCCGGGGAGCTGTTTTTT.

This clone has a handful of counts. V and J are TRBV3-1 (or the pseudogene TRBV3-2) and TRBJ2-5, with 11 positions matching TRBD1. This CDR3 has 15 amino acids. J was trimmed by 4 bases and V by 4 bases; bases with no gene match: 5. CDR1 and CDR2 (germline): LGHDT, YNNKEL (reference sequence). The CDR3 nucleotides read TGTGCCAGCAGCCTCGGACAGGGGGCGGGAGAGACCCAGTACTTC. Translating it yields CASSLGQGAGETQYF.

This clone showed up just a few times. The CDR3 sequence: CASTLNGGGDYGYTF. The CDR3 nucleotides are TGTGCCAGTACCCTAAACGGGGGGGGTGACTATGGCTACACCTTC. The rearrangement uses TRBV19 and TRBJ1-2, with D perhaps matching TRBD1 (5 bases). Trimming cost V 7 bases and J 3 bases, with 18 bases left between them. The V gene's germline CDR1 is LNHDA and CDR2 SQIVND (reference sequence). This CDR3 spans 15 amino acids.

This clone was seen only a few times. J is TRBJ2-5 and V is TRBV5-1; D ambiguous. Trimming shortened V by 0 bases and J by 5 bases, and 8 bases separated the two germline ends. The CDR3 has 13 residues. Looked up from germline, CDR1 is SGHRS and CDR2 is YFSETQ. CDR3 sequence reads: CASSLGPRETQYF. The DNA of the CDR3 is TGCGCCAGCAGCTTGGGCCCGCGGGAGACCCAGTACTTC.

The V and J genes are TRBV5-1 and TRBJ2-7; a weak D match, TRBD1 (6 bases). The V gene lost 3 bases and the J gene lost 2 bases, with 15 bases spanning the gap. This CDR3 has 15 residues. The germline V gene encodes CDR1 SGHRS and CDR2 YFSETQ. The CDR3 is CASSSDRTVAYEQYF. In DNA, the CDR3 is TGCGCCAGCAGCTCCGATCGGACAGTAGCCTACGAGCAGTACTTC.

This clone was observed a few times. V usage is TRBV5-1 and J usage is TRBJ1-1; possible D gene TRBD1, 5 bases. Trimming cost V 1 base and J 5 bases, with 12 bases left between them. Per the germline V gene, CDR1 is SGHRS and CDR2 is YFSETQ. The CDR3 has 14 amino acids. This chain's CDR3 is CASSLSGSGTEAFF. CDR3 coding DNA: TGCGCCAGCAGCTTGTCAGGGTCGGGAACTGAAGCTTTCTTT.

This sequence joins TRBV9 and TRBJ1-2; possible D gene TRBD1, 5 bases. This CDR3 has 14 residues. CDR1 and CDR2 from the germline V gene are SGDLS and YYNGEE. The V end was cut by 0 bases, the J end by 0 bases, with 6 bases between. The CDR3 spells CASSVGGTNYGYTF. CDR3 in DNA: TGTGCCAGCAGCGTAGGGGGGACTAACTATGGCTACACCTTC.

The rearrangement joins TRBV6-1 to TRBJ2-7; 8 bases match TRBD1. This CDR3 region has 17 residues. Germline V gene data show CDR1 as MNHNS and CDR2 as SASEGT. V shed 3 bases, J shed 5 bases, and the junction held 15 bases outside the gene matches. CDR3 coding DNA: TGTGCCAGCAGTGACTTCAGGGGGCGAGCAGGAGTCAACGAGCAGTACTTC. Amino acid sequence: CASSDFRGRAGVNEQYF.